The 29 T cell receptor beta chains presented below share a single source sample, sequenced in a study of T cell responses to AZD1222 COVID-19 vaccine. Assay: immunoSEQ multiplex PCR; the TCRdb copy retains only in-frame clones and omits some. The data hold about 79,000 clones, with over 75% observed a single time. The sample in question was peripheral blood, obtained on day 0 of AZD1222 vaccination. Receptors were obtained from an adult in good health.

This chain links TRBV10-1 with TRBJ2-2; no clear D. Trimming shortened V by 3 bases and J by 5 bases, and 13 bases separated the two germline ends. CDR3 length: 15 residues. Germline lookup yields CDR1 WNHNN and CDR2 SYGVQD (reference sequence). The CDR3 DNA sequence: TGCGCCAGCAGTGAACAGAGGTCCGGAACCGGGGAGCTGTTTTTT. This encodes CASSEQRSGTGELFF.

The chain carries TRBV5-1 and TRBJ2-2; maybe TRBD2 (5 bases). Germline CDR1 reads SGHRS; CDR2 reads YFSETQ. With 4 bases removed from V and 6 bases from J, the gap between germline ends came to 10 bases. There are 13 residues in the CDR3. CDR3 region: CASSSGGAGELFF. CDR3 DNA: TGCGCCAGCAGCAGCGGTGGGGCCGGGGAGCTGTTTTTT.

A few counts support this clone. The rearrangement uses TRBV2 and TRBJ2-2; perhaps TRBD2 as D (5 bases). The CDR3 totals 14 residues. Germline CDR1 is SNHLY and CDR2 is FYNNEI. The ends were cut back, 7 bases at V and 5 bases at J, with 14 bases in the middle. The CDR3 loop reads CASTAFSGTGELFF. For the CDR3, the DNA is TGTGCCAGCACTGCGTTTTCGGGGACCGGGGAGCTGTTTTTT. Full variable domain (remainder filled in from reference TRBV2 and TRBJ2-2): EPEVTQTPSHQVTQMGQEVILRCVPISNHLYFYWYRQILGQKVEFLVSFYNNEISEKSEIFDDQFSVERPDGSNFTLKIRSTKLEDSAMYFCASTAFSGTGELFFGEGSRLTVL.

V and J are TRBV4-2 and TRBJ1-5; no clear D. Trimming took 5 bases from V and 2 from J, leaving 10 bases between them. Germline CDR1 is LGHNA and CDR2 is YNFKEQ. This CDR3 contains 14 residues. CDR3 sequence (DNA): TGTGCCAGCAGCTTACACAGTGGCAATCAGCCCCAGCATTTT. It codes for CASSLHSGNQPQHF.

The chain uses TRBV27 and TRBJ2-7, with no clear D. Trimming took 2 bases from V and 4 from J, leaving 12 bases between them. This CDR3 has 14 amino acids. The germline CDR1 and CDR2 sequences are MNHEY and SMNVEV (reference sequence). The CDR3 loop is CASSLSPGPYEQYF. CDR3 in DNA: TGTGCCAGCAGTTTAAGCCCCGGACCGTACGAGCAGTACTTC.

The rearrangement uses TRBV5-1 and TRBJ1-4; D perhaps matches TRBD1 (5 bases). There are 17 residues in the CDR3. Germline V CDR1 and CDR2: SGHRS, YFSETQ. V lost 2 bases and J 4 bases, leaving 18 bases between the germline ends. CDR3 sequence (DNA): TGCGCCAGCAGCTTACGACCAACAGGATACGTTAATGAAAAACTGTTTTTT. Protein product: CASSLRPTGYVNEKLFF.

This chain links TRBV5-4 with TRBJ1-2; 7 bases match TRBD1. The CDR3 length is 14 residues. V lost 5 bases to trimming and J lost 1 base; unmatched junction nucleotides: 5. Germline V lookup: CDR1 SGHNT, CDR2 YYREEE (reference sequence). The CDR3 DNA follows: TGTGCCAGCAGTTTCGGGACAGATAACTATGGCTACACCTTC. It is translated as CASSFGTDNYGYTF.

This chain uses TRBV10-2 with TRBJ2-5, with 8 positions matching TRBD2. Per germline, CDR1 WSHSY and CDR2 SAAADI. V shed 6 bases, J shed 5 bases, and the junction held 8 bases outside the gene matches. There are 14 residues in the CDR3. The CDR3 bases are TGCGCCAGCAGGGGGCCGAGCGGGGGCGAGACCCAGTACTTC. It is translated as CASRGPSGGETQYF.

The chain uses TRBV12-3 or TRBV12-4 and TRBJ2-5; the D gene could be TRBD1 or TRBD2 (5 bases each). V was shortened by 6 bases and J by 5 bases, with 13 bases between the two germline ends. This CDR3 comprises 13 residues. The CDR3: CASSADWGETQYF. CDR3 DNA: TGTGCCAGCAGCGCAGACTGGGGGGAGACCCAGTACTTC.

This clone has only one observation. This chain connects TRBV3-1 (or the pseudogene TRBV3-2) to TRBJ1-2; 7 nucleotides line up with TRBD1. After removal of 6 bases from V and 4 bases from J, the junction contained 5 bases not matched to a gene. Germline loops: CDR1 LGHDT, CDR2 YNNKEL (reference sequence). There are 13 residues in the CDR3. CDR3 DNA: TGTGCCAGCAGTCTAGGACAGGCCTATGGCTACACCTTC. Protein: CASSLGQAYGYTF.

Regarding this clone: Other nucleotide sequences in the sample specify the same CDR3. The gene calls are TRBV9 and TRBJ2-1; 14 bases fit TRBD2. Germline V gene data show CDR1 as SGDLS and CDR2 as YYNGEE. The J segment lost 7 bases and the V segment lost 0 bases, leaving 0 bases of the junction unmatched. The CDR3 is 15 amino acids. The CDR3 loop is CASSVGLAGGNEQFF. CDR3 sequence (DNA): TGTGCCAGCAGCGTAGGACTAGCGGGGGGGAATGAGCAGTTCTTC.

The chain links TRBV5-4 to TRBJ2-6, with D possibly being TRBD1 (6 bases). This CDR3 comprises 16 residues. Germline lookup yields CDR1 SGHNT and CDR2 YYREEE (reference sequence). Trimming pared 4 bases from V and 0 bases from J, leaving 11 bases between. CDR3 nucleotides: TGTGCCAGCAGCCCCACAGGGCCCTCTGGGGCCAACGTCCTGACTTTC. It specifies CASSPTGPSGANVLTF. Complete variable domain (other parts from reference TRBV5-4 and TRBJ2-6): ETGVTQSPTHLIKTRGQQVTLRCSSQSGHNTVSWYQQALGQGPQFIFQYYREEENGRGNFPPRFSGLQFPNYSSELNVNALELDDSALYLCASSPTGPSGANVLTFGAGSRLTVL.

This clone was seen a single time. V and J are TRBV4-2 and TRBJ1-2; D call uncertain. V dropped 1 base and J dropped 3 bases, with 12 bases sitting between them. This CDR3 is built from 15 residues. Germline V gene lookup returns CDR1 LGHNA and CDR2 YNFKEQ. The CDR3 nucleotides read TGTGCCAGCAGCCAAGCACCCGAGGGCGACTATGGCTACACCTTC. This codes for CASSQAPEGDYGYTF.

The CDR3 loop is CASSLTVRGGGTNEKLFF. CDR3 sequence (DNA): TGTGCCAGCAGCTTAACAGTACGGGGCGGGGGTACTAATGAAAAACTGTTTTTT. This chain links TRBV11-2 with TRBJ1-4, with D possibly matching TRBD1 (5 bases). Germline-derived CDR1 and CDR2 are SGHAT and FQNNGV. Trimming shortened V by 2 bases and J by 2 bases, and 18 bases separated the two germline ends. There are 18 residues in the CDR3.

The V and J genes are TRBV12-3 or TRBV12-4 and TRBJ2-5; D may match TRBD1 or TRBD2 (5 bases each). This CDR3 has 13 residues. Trimming removed 3 bases at V and 1 base at J, with 6 bases between. Here the CDR3 reads CASSFGAQETQYF. DNA of the CDR3: TGTGCCAGCAGTTTCGGGGCCCAAGAGACCCAGTACTTC.

The chain links TRBV5-6 to TRBJ1-2, with D uncertain. The V and J ends lost 2 bases and 7 bases respectively, with 12 bases between them. Germline V lookup: CDR1 SGHDT, CDR2 YYEEEE. The CDR3 covers 13 residues. CDR3 DNA: TGTGCCAGCAGCTTCCCCCCCCGGCCTGGCTACACCTTC. Translated, it gives CASSFPPRPGYTF.

The chain joins TRBV6-5 to TRBJ1-1; D is unclear. The CDR3 is 12 residues long. CDR1 MNHEY and CDR2 SVGAGI come from the germline V gene. V dropped 5 bases and J dropped 3 bases, with 7 bases sitting between them. Written as DNA, the CDR3 is TGTGCCAGCAGTCCGACGGACACTGAAGCTTTCTTT. Translated: CASSPTDTEAFF.

The chain is built from TRBV20-1 and TRBJ2-7, with D maybe TRBD2 (5 bases). Between the trimmed V and J ends, which lost 3 bases and 1 base, there was a span of 13 bases. CDR3 length: 14 amino acids. The V gene's germline CDR1 is DFQATT and CDR2 SNEGSKA (reference sequence). The CDR3 bases are TGCAGTGCTAGTGAGTGGGAGCGATCCTACGAGCAGTACTTC. This gives the protein CSASEWERSYEQYF.

V and J are TRBV5-1 and TRBJ2-7; D remains ambiguous. Trimming cost V 1 base and J 5 bases, with 7 bases left between them. The germline V gene encodes CDR1 SGHRS and CDR2 YFSETQ. The CDR3 sequence is 12 residues long. Written as DNA, the CDR3 is TGCGCCAGCAGCTTGACAGTCCACGAGCAGTACTTC. Translation: CASSLTVHEQYF. Combining the CDR3 with reference TRBV5-1 and TRBJ2-7 gives the whole variable domain KAGVTQTPRYLIKTRGQQVTLSCSPISGHRSVSWYQQTPGQGLQFLFEYFSETQRNKGNFPGRFSGRQFSNSRSEMNVSTLELGDSALYLCASSLTVHEQYFGPGTRLTVT.

The genes are TRBV27 and TRBJ1-2, with D possibly matching TRBD1 (6 bases). Germline lookup yields CDR1 MNHEY and CDR2 SMNVEV (reference sequence). V was trimmed by 5 bases and J by 5 bases, leaving 18 bases between them. The CDR3 is 15 residues long. The CDR3 sequence: CASSPTLQGEYGYTF. CDR3 DNA: TGTGCCAGCAGTCCAACGCTACAGGGCGAGTATGGCTACACCTTC.

This sequence joins TRBV18 and TRBJ1-5; 7 nucleotides align to TRBD1. Germline V gives CDR1 KGHSH, CDR2 LQKENI. Trimming removed 1 base from V and 4 bases from J; junction bases left unmatched: 1. The CDR3 has 14 amino acids. The CDR3 DNA sequence: TGTGCCAGCTCACCACAGGGGGCAAATCAGCCCCAGCATTTT. Translating it yields CASSPQGANQPQHF.

The chain is built from TRBV27 and TRBJ1-1; D is unresolved. The CDR3 runs 15 residues. CDR1 is MNHEY, CDR2 SMNVEV, per germline (reference sequence). V shed 0 bases and J shed 5 bases, with 13 bases lying between them. The CDR3 nucleotides read TGTGCCAGCAGTTTATCCGTGGGAGGGAGTACTGAAGCTTTCTTT. This translates into CASSLSVGGSTEAFF.

CDR3 sequence (DNA): TGTGCCAGCAGCAACGCAGCGGGGACGGGTGGCTACACCTTC. Translated, it gives CASSNAAGTGGYTF. This chain uses TRBV5-5 with TRBJ1-2; D may be TRBD1 (5 bases). The V gene's germline CDR1 is SGHKS and CDR2 YYEKEE (reference sequence). The CDR3 loop spans 14 amino acids. Trimming removed 4 bases from V and 7 bases from J, with 17 bases in between.

The rearrangement joins TRBV20-1 to TRBJ2-5, with D hard to call. The CDR3 loop spans 11 amino acids. Looked up from germline, CDR1 is DFQATT and CDR2 is SNEGSKA (reference sequence). Trimming removed 1 base from V and 5 bases from J, with 5 bases in between. The CDR3 bases are TGCAGTGCTAGAGTCGGTGAGACCCAGTACTTC. Translated, it gives CSARVGETQYF.

CDR3 sequence reads: CASSPPGSYGYTF. Here the CDR3 DNA reads TGTGCCAGCAGTCCCCCAGGATCCTATGGCTACACCTTC. The chain employs TRBV12-3 or TRBV12-4 and TRBJ1-2; D remains ambiguous. This CDR3 region has 13 residues. V was trimmed by 5 bases and J by 4 bases, leaving 11 bases between them.

This clone appeared once. The chain has TRBV7-9 and TRBJ1-4; D might be TRBD1 (5 bases). Trimming shortened V by 1 base and J by 8 bases, and 26 bases separated the two germline ends. CDR1 and CDR2 (germline): SEHNR, FQNEAQ (reference sequence). This CDR3 has 19 amino acids. In DNA form, the CDR3 reads TGTGCCAGCAGCTTAGTAGGAGGCAGGGTTCGACGGGGACTCGAAAAACTGTTTTTT. Its translation: CASSLVGGRVRRGLEKLFF.

The chain is built from TRBV18 and TRBJ1-6; D not resolved. The CDR3 has 15 residues. The germline V gene has CDR1 KGHSH and CDR2 LQKENI. Trimming took off 1 base at V and 6 bases at J, with 10 bases between the two ends. The CDR3 nucleotides are TGTGCCAGCTCACCACGGCGGGGTTCTAATTCACCCCTCCACTTT. Protein product: CASSPRRGSNSPLHF.

The chain links TRBV6-5 to TRBJ1-3; TRBD1 matches 8 bases. Germline CDR1 MNHEY, CDR2 SVGAGI. The CDR3 length is 16 residues. J gave up 2 bases and V 0 bases, and 3 bases lay outside the gene matches. The CDR3 nucleotides are TGTGCCAGCAGTTACTCGCTACAGGGGGCTGGAAACACCATATATTTT. It specifies CASSYSLQGAGNTIYF.

This rearrangement joins TRBV2 to TRBJ1-3; maybe TRBD1 (6 bases). V dropped 6 bases and J dropped 4 bases, with 13 bases sitting between them. The CDR3 consists of 14 residues. CDR1 is SNHLY and CDR2 is FYNNEI in the germline V gene. The CDR3 DNA is TGTGCCAGCAGGGATGGGACATACGGAAACACCATATATTTT. As protein: CASRDGTYGNTIYF.